This T cell receptor beta chain was documented in a study of blood T cell repertoires in COVID-19. V was pared by 6 bases and J by 3 bases, with 17 bases between. This CDR3 spans 15 amino acids. Germline-derived CDR1 and CDR2 are WNHNN and SYGVQD (reference sequence). Assay: immunoSEQ multiplex PCR; the TCRdb copy retains only in-frame clones and omits some. Altogether 150,000 to 200,000 clones are present, about four fifths being singletons, with the ten largest covering roughly 11%. The source material was peripheral blood. The receptor comes from a man between 60 and 75 years old with active or convalescent COVID-19. This chain joins TRBV10-1 and TRBJ1-1; D is perhaps TRBD1 (5 bases). The CDR3 bases are TGCGCCAGCAGCGAAGGGGCAGCTGGGGACACTGAAGCTTTCTTT. Translation gives CASSEGAAGDTEAFF.